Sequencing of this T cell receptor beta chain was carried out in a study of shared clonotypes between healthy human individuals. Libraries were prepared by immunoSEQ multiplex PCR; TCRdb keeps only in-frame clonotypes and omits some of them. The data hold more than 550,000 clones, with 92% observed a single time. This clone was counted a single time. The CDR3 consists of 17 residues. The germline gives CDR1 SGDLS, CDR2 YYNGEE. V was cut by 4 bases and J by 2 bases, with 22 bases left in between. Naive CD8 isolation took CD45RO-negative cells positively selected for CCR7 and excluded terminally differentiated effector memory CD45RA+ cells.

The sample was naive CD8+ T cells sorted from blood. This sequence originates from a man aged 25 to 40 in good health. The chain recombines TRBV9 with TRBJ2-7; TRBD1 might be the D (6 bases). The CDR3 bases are TGTGCCAGCAGCCCCCAGGGGACAACCTCGCTAACCTACGAGCAGTACTTC. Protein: CASSPQGTTSLTYEQYF.